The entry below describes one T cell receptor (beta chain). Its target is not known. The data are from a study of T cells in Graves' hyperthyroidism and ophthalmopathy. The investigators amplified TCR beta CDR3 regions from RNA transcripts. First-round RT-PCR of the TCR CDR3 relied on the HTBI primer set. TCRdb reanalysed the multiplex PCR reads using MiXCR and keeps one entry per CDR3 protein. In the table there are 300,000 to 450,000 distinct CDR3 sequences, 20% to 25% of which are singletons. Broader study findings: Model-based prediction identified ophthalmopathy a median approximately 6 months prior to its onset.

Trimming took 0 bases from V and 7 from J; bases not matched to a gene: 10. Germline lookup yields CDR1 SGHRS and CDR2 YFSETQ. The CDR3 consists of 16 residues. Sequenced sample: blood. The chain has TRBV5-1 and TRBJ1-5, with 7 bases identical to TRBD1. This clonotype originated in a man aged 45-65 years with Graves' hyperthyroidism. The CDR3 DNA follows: TGCGCCAGCAGCTTGGGAGAGACAGGGCCGAACCAGCCCCAGCATTTT. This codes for CASSLGETGPNQPQHF.